This T cell receptor beta chain appears in the sequencing data of a study of blood T cells in healthy people across ages. Germline CDR1 SEHNR, CDR2 FQNEAQ (reference sequence). The V segment lost 5 bases and the J segment 0 bases; nucleotides outside the gene matches: 4. The CDR3 is made up of 16 amino acids. Concerning this clonotype itself: Its target is not known.

A J-beta primer mix and a sample-barcoded 5' primer were used in a second PCR of about 6 to 12 cycles. TCRdb used MiXCR to reprocess the 5' RACE reads, holding one entry per CDR3 protein. The top ten hold 5.5% to 8% of the sample, which has about 1,400,000 distinct CDR3 sequences, roughly 59% seen once. Study-level results: More naive CD4+ cells and higher diversity were found in long-lived than in aged donors.

The sample taken for sequencing was blood. The chain uses TRBV7-9 and TRBJ2-1; 10 bases are shared with TRBD1. The origin of this receptor is a man between 18 and 35 years old in good health. CDR3 region: CASSPGTGASYNEQFF. The DNA of the CDR3 is TGTGCCAGCAGCCCCGGGACAGGGGCCTCCTACAATGAGCAGTTCTTC.